The 31 T cell receptor beta chains listed next were all sequenced from one sample in a study of Ad26.COV2.S vaccination and SARS-CoV-2 variants. Specified treatment: around 19 received Ad26.COV2.S at low or high dose, single or two shots; roughly five received placebo; per-sample allocation not given. Sample collection was performed on day 63 after the first vaccine or placebo injection. Assay used: immunoSEQ multiplex PCR; TCRdb lists only in-frame clones, some missing. The sample includes fewer than 500,000 clones, 89% of them seen just once. The sample here was peripheral blood, taken in a trial of Ad26.COV2.S vaccine versus placebo. The receptor set was obtained from a person aged 18-60 years who received the Ad26.COV2.S COVID-19 vaccine or a placebo.

This chain links TRBV2 with TRBJ2-1, with a possible D match to TRBD2 (5 bases). Trimming cost V 6 bases and J 10 bases, with 10 bases left between them. CDR1 is SNHLY and CDR2 is FYNNEI in the germline V gene. The CDR3 runs to 11 residues. The CDR3 nucleotides are TGTGCCAGCAGCCCTAGCTTGGAGCAGTTCTTC. Protein: CASSPSLEQFF.

This rearrangement joins TRBV28 to TRBJ1-2; maybe TRBD1 (6 bases). With 7 bases removed from V and 4 bases from J, the gap between germline ends came to 13 bases. This CDR3 region has 13 residues. CDR1 is MDHEN, CDR2 SYDVKM, per germline. CDR3: CASKLGQSYGYTF. As DNA, the CDR3 is TGTGCCAGCAAACTTGGACAGTCCTATGGCTACACCTTC.

Of note for this clone: No DNA is shown, since the ends of the CDR3 on it are uncertain; the CDR3 is the one TCRdb lists. The chain recombines TRBV11-3 with TRBJ2-7. Germline lookup yields CDR1 SGHNT and CDR2 YENEEA. Inclusive of both ends, the CDR3 amounts to 13 amino acids. The CDR3 reads CASSPNFGNEQYF.

This chain's CDR3 is CASSLVAGPGELFF. The CDR3 bases are TGTGCCAGCAGCTTAGTGGCAGGGCCCGGGGAGCTGTTTTTT. The rearrangement links TRBV7-2 to TRBJ2-2, with D possibly TRBD1 on 5 matching bases. This CDR3 is built from 14 residues. From germline, CDR1 is SGHTA and CDR2 FQGNSA. V was pared by 1 base and J by 6 bases, with 9 bases between.

The chain joins TRBV5-6 to TRBJ2-5; 7 bases line up with TRBD1. The germline CDR1 and CDR2 sequences are SGHDT and YYEEEE. The CDR3 spans 15 residues. Losses at the gene ends were 3 bases for V and 0 bases for J; bases not matched to a gene: 5. CDR3 nucleotide sequence: TGTGCCAGCAGCTCGGCGACAGGGAACCAAGAGACCCAGTACTTC. This translates into CASSSATGNQETQYF.

This clone appeared a single time. The rearrangement links TRBV5-1 to TRBJ2-4; possible D gene TRBD1, 6 bases. Germline lookup yields CDR1 SGHRS and CDR2 YFSETQ. The CDR3 has 15 residues. V was trimmed by 4 bases and J by 8 bases, leaving 19 bases between them. The CDR3 DNA reads as TGCGCCAGCAGCCGCGGACAGCCGTTGTCGGACATTCAGTACTTC. Translating gives CASSRGQPLSDIQYF. Together with reference TRBV5-1 and TRBJ2-4, the CDR3 gives the full variable domain: KAGVTQTPRYLIKTRGQQVTLSCSPISGHRSVSWYQQTPGQGLQFLFEYFSETQRNKGNFPGRFSGRQFSNSRSEMNVSTLELGDSALYLCASSRGQPLSDIQYFGAGTRLSVL.

In regard to this clone: The sample has other DNA sequences that encode this CDR3 too. The chain combines TRBV4-1 with TRBJ1-5; no definite D call. V dropped 1 base and J dropped 3 bases, with 4 bases sitting between them. Germline V gives CDR1 MGHRA, CDR2 YSYEKL. CDR3 length equals 13 residues. CDR3 protein: CASSQGVNQPQHF. The CDR3 DNA follows: TGCGCCAGCAGCCAAGGAGTCAATCAGCCCCAGCATTTT.

This chain uses TRBV6-1 with TRBJ2-4; the match to TRBD1 covers 8 bases. There are 16 residues in the CDR3. V dropped 4 bases and J dropped 7; count of bases not matched to a gene: 12. Germline CDR1 and CDR2: MNHNS and SASEGT. The CDR3 coding sequence is TGTGCCAGCAGTGGCGGGGACAGGACACTAAGGAACATTCAGTACTTC. The encoded protein is CASSGGDRTLRNIQYF.

The V call is TRBV27, the J call TRBJ2-3; 7 bases are a match to TRBD2. The trim removed 3 bases at V and 2 bases at J, leaving 8 bases unmatched. CDR1 and CDR2 (germline): MNHEY, SMNVEV (reference sequence). The CDR3 is 16 amino acids. CDR3 amino acids: CASSFGAGELTDTQYF. CDR3 bases: TGTGCCAGCAGTTTTGGGGCGGGGGAGCTCACAGATACGCAGTATTTT.

The genes are TRBV2 and TRBJ1-1; D not resolved. This CDR3 contains 13 residues. Germline-derived CDR1 and CDR2 are SNHLY and FYNNEI. The V end lost 4 bases, the J end lost 0 bases, and 6 bases lay between the germline ends. The CDR3 bases are TGTGCCAGCAGTGTGGATATGAACACTGAAGCTTTCTTT. The encoded protein is CASSVDMNTEAFF.

This chain connects TRBV11-2 to TRBJ2-5; D might be TRBD2 (7 bases). CDR3 length: 18 amino acids. Germline V gene lookup returns CDR1 SGHAT and CDR2 FQNNGV. Trimming removed 1 base from V and 2 bases from J, with 20 bases in between. The DNA of the CDR3 is TGTGCCAGCAGCTTAGGGGGGGCTAGCGGCCACTATCAAGAGACCCAGTACTTC. This gives the protein CASSLGGASGHYQETQYF.

The chain combines TRBV24-1 with TRBJ2-5, with D maybe TRBD2 (6 bases). Germline V gives CDR1 KGHDR, CDR2 SFDVKD. Trimming left V 7 bases short and J 1 base short, with 15 bases between. The CDR3 length is 15 residues. The CDR3: CATSPNRDSQETQYF. CDR3 DNA: TGTGCCACCAGCCCTAACCGGGACTCCCAAGAGACCCAGTACTTC.

V and J are TRBV5-4 and TRBJ1-2; no firm D call. The germline V gene has CDR1 SGHNT and CDR2 YYREEE (reference sequence). This CDR3 contains 13 residues. The V gene lost 3 bases and the J gene lost 0 bases, with 6 bases spanning the gap. The CDR3 DNA reads as TGTGCCAGCAGCTCCCACACTAACTATGGCTACACCTTC. The encoded protein is CASSSHTNYGYTF.

In this sample, this clone turned up a few times. The chain is built from TRBV6-1 and TRBJ2-5, with 9 bases fitting TRBD1. V lost 3 bases, J lost 0 bases, and 8 bases stayed unmatched. The CDR3 runs to 17 residues. CDR1 is MNHNS, CDR2 SASEGT, per germline. In DNA, the CDR3 is TGTGCCAGCAGTGACCTTTACGGGGACAGGGACCAAGAGACCCAGTACTTC. Translation gives CASSDLYGDRDQETQYF.

The chain joins TRBV19 to TRBJ1-3; D is possibly TRBD1 (5 bases). V lost 4 bases, J lost 2 bases, and 12 bases lay in between. The CDR3 runs to 15 residues. Germline loops: CDR1 LNHDA, CDR2 SQIVND (reference sequence). The CDR3 DNA reads TGTGCCAGTAGTACCCTTGGGACTGCTGGAAACACCATATATTTT. It codes for CASSTLGTAGNTIYF.

The chain carries TRBV27 and TRBJ1-4; TRBD1 aligns across 8 bases. The germline gives CDR1 MNHEY, CDR2 SMNVEV (reference sequence). The CDR3 is 13 amino acids. V shed 3 bases, J shed 10 bases, and the junction held 4 bases outside the gene matches. The DNA for the CDR3 is TGTGCCAGCAGTTTTACAGGGGGGGTAAAACTGTTTTTT. As protein: CASSFTGGVKLFF.

The genes are TRBV18 and TRBJ1-1; TRBD1 agrees at 7 bases. V shed 3 bases, J shed 1 base, and the junction held 5 bases outside the gene matches. In germline, CDR1 is KGHSH, CDR2 LQKENI. This CDR3 contains 15 residues. The CDR3 DNA reads TGTGCCAGCTCACCTGAGGGACAGAAGAACACTGAAGCTTTCTTT. Protein product: CASSPEGQKNTEAFF.

The chain combines TRBV15 with TRBJ2-1; maybe TRBD2 (5 bases). The V gene's germline CDR1 is LNHNV and CDR2 YYDKDF (reference sequence). V lost 5 bases and J 1 base, leaving 12 bases between the germline ends. There are 15 residues in the CDR3. CDR3 amino acids: CATSPMDWSYNEQFF. CDR3 bases: TGTGCCACCAGCCCGATGGACTGGTCCTACAATGAGCAGTTCTTC.

The J gene is TRBJ1-2, the V gene TRBV7-9, with D possibly TRBD1 on 6 matching bases. V lost 5 bases and J 8 bases, leaving 12 bases between the germline ends. CDR1 SEHNR and CDR2 FQNEAQ come from the germline V gene (reference sequence). CDR3 size: 12 residues. DNA of the CDR3: TGTGCCAGCAGCCCACAGGGAATCGGCTACACCTTC. It yields the protein CASSPQGIGYTF. Combining the CDR3 with reference TRBV7-9 and TRBJ1-2 gives the whole variable domain DTGVSQNPRHKITKRGQNVTFRCDPISEHNRLYWYRQTLGQGPEFLTYFQNEAQLEKSRLLSDRFSAERPKGSFSTLEIQRTEQGDSAMYLCASSPQGIGYTFGSGTRLTVV.

This sequence joins TRBV15 and TRBJ2-1, with 10 nucleotides matching TRBD2. The CDR3 sequence is 15 residues long. The V and J ends lost 5 bases and 2 bases, in that order; junction bases with no gene match: 3. Germline V gene lookup returns CDR1 LNHNV and CDR2 YYDKDF (reference sequence). This CDR3 reads CATSVGLAAYNEQFF. As DNA, the CDR3 is TGTGCCACCAGCGTCGGACTAGCGGCCTACAATGAGCAGTTCTTC.

The rearrangement links TRBV24-1 to TRBJ2-5; TRBD1 matches 7 bases. Germline V CDR1 and CDR2: KGHDR, SFDVKD. V dropped 7 bases and J dropped 5; count of bases not matched to a gene: 12. The length of the CDR3 is 15 residues. The CDR3: CATSAATGTGETQYF. Here the CDR3 DNA reads TGTGCCACCAGCGCCGCGACAGGGACGGGGGAGACCCAGTACTTC.

This rearrangement joins TRBV2 to TRBJ1-5, with D possibly matching TRBD1 (6 bases). The V gene's germline CDR1 is SNHLY and CDR2 FYNNEI. The CDR3 has 14 residues. Trimming took off 5 bases at V and 1 base at J, with 9 bases between the two ends. CDR3 in amino acids: CASSRTDSNQPQHF. In DNA form, the CDR3 reads TGTGCCAGCAGTCGGACAGACAGCAATCAGCCCCAGCATTTT.

The chain couples TRBV12-5 to TRBJ2-1; D is possibly TRBD2 (6 bases). Trimming stripped 1 base from V and 3 bases from J, with 13 bases between. The CDR3 is 16 residues long. Germline CDR1 is LGHNT and CDR2 is FRNRAP. The CDR3, as DNA: TGTGCTAGTGGTTTGGGGGACTGGCGCAACTACAATGAGCAGTTCTTC. Protein product: CASGLGDWRNYNEQFF.

The chain couples TRBV6-5 to TRBJ2-3; D unresolved. The CDR3 extends over 13 amino acids. Germline V gene lookup returns CDR1 MNHEY and CDR2 SVGAGI. V dropped 6 bases and J dropped 2 bases, with 9 bases sitting between them. The CDR3 DNA reads as TGTGCCAGCAGACCGATAAACACAGATACGCAGTATTTT. Translated: CASRPINTDTQYF.

The rearrangement joins TRBV21-1 to TRBJ2-5. TRBV21-1 is classified as a pseudogene. The CDR3 runs 16 residues. CDR3 coding DNA: TGTGCCAGCAGCAAAGATCGGGGCGGAAAAAAAGAGACCCAGTACTTC. Protein: CASSKDRGGKKETQYF.

V gene TRBV14 combines with J gene TRBJ2-1; 9 bases fit TRBD2. V gave up 2 bases and J gave up 3 bases; unmatched junction bases: 2. Germline values: CDR1 SGHDN, CDR2 FVKESK. The CDR3 has 15 amino acids. The CDR3 loop reads CASSQMRGGYNEQFF. For the CDR3, the DNA is TGTGCCAGCAGCCAAATGCGGGGGGGCTACAATGAGCAGTTCTTC.

This chain uses TRBV5-4 with TRBJ2-1, with a weak D call TRBD2 (7 bases). V dropped 1 base and J dropped 13 bases, with 12 bases sitting between them. Germline V gene data show CDR1 as SGHNT and CDR2 as YYREEE (reference sequence). CDR3 size: 12 residues. As DNA, the CDR3 is TGTGCCAGCAGCTTGAAGGGAGGGGGACAGTTCTTC. It codes for CASSLKGGGQFF.

This clone occurred a few times. The chain recombines TRBV12-3 or TRBV12-4 with TRBJ2-7; D remains unclear. The CDR3 has 12 residues. The V end lost 8 bases, the J end lost 1 base, and 9 bases lay between the germline ends. CDR3 in amino acids: CASAGQSYEQYF. The CDR3 DNA follows: TGTGCCAGCGCCGGGCAGTCCTACGAGCAGTACTTC.

The CDR3 spells CASSLEKRGYTF. CDR3 bases: TGTGCCAGCAGCTTGGAAAAAAGAGGCTACACCTTC. The chain employs TRBV5-5 and TRBJ1-2; D remains unclear. CDR1 is SGHKS and CDR2 is YYEKEE in the germline V gene (reference sequence). The CDR3 covers 12 residues. V dropped 0 bases and J dropped 8 bases, with 8 bases sitting between them.

The chain couples TRBV19 to TRBJ1-5, with 7 bases that match TRBD1. V dropped 4 bases and J dropped 5; count of bases not matched to a gene: 11. The V gene's germline CDR1 is LNHDA and CDR2 SQIVND (reference sequence). The CDR3 has 16 amino acids. The CDR3 DNA reads TGTGCCAGTAGTAGGAACCGGGACAGAGGCTATCAGCCCCAGCATTTT. Amino acid sequence: CASSRNRDRGYQPQHF.

This clone showed up just once. This sample includes further DNA sequences coding for the same CDR3. The chain is built from TRBV24-1 and TRBJ2-7; D unclear. The CDR3 contains 11 residues. Per the germline V gene, CDR1 is KGHDR and CDR2 is SFDVKD. Trimming removed 6 bases from V and 4 bases from J, with 6 bases in between. The CDR3 nucleotides read TGTGCCACCAGTCAAGGTTACGAGCAGTACTTC. Translated, it gives CATSQGYEQYF.